Each of the 29 T cell receptor beta chains below was sequenced from the same sample in a study of T cell repertoires in cytomegalovirus infection (dated by TCRdb to between 2017 and 2020). In the paper's terms, the treatment or condition label means: in vitro stimulation with specific CMV peptide epitopes to enrich CMV-specific T cells. These receptors lack a known antigen. Sequencing used an Illumina HiSeq 1500. TCRdb reworked the public reads: Q25 trimming with fastp, MiXCR clone assembly, productive beta chains retained. A single entry per CDR3 protein holds the most common genes and DNA from its merged rows. This sample gives 300,000 to 400,000 distinct CDR3 sequences in total; approximately 25% of them show up just once. The top ten clonotypes cover approximately 12% of the sample. This specimen consisted of cultured PBMCs, obtained from culture after CMV antigen stimulation. The source is a human donor in good health (CMV status not recorded). Some clones in this sample may be carry-over from other donors' samples.

The rearrangement joins TRBV6-2 or TRBV6-3 to TRBJ1-5, with a possible D match to TRBD1 (6 bases). CDR3 length: 12 amino acids. With 6 bases removed from V and 5 bases from J, the gap between germline ends came to 8 bases. From germline, CDR1 is MNHEY and CDR2 SVGEGT. This chain's CDR3 is CASRYRDQPQHF. For the CDR3, the DNA is TGTGCCAGCAGGTACAGGGATCAGCCCCAGCATTTT.

In this sample, this clonotype turned up a few times. J is TRBJ1-2 and V is TRBV19; D possibly corresponds to TRBD1 (6 bases). The V gene's germline CDR1 is LNHDA and CDR2 SQIVND (reference sequence). CDR3 length: 15 amino acids. The V end was cut by 2 bases, the J end by 8 bases, with 18 bases between. The CDR3 region is CASSINPGQSTGYTF. CDR3 sequence (DNA): TGTGCCAGTAGTATAAACCCCGGACAGTCTACCGGCTACACCTTC. The complete variable domain, with remaining parts taken from reference TRBV19 and TRBJ1-2, reads DGGITQSPKYLFRKEGQNVTLSCEQNLNHDAMYWYRQDPGQGLRLIYYSQIVNDFQKGDIAEGYSVSREKKESFPLTVTSAQKNPTAFYLCASSINPGQSTGYTFGSGTRLTVV.

This clonotype was counted ten times or more. The chain recombines TRBV6-2 or TRBV6-3 with TRBJ1-5; D unresolved. CDR1 and CDR2 from the germline V gene are MNHEY and SVGEGT. This CDR3 has 14 amino acids. V lost 2 bases and J 9 bases, leaving 14 bases between the germline ends. The CDR3 spells CASSYGTATRPQHF. The DNA of the CDR3 is TGTGCCAGCAGTTACGGTACTGCTACGCGGCCCCAGCATTTT.

This rearrangement joins TRBV12-3 or TRBV12-4 to TRBJ1-5, with D possibly TRBD1 on 6 matching bases. V was trimmed by 6 bases and J by 0 bases, leaving 12 bases between them. This CDR3 is built from 15 residues. Here the CDR3 DNA reads TGTGCCAGCAGACCGACAGGCCCTAGCAATCAGCCCCAGCATTTT. It translates to CASRPTGPSNQPQHF.

J is TRBJ2-5 and V is TRBV28, with 10 positions matching TRBD1. The length of the CDR3 is 15 residues. V was clipped by 4 bases and J by 5 bases; unmatched bases: 7. Germline assignment: CDR1 MDHEN and CDR2 SYDVKM. In DNA form, the CDR3 reads TGTGCCAGCAGTTCATTCGGGACAGGGGAGGAGACCCAGTACTTC. Translation: CASSSFGTGEETQYF. The variable domain in full, completed from reference TRBV28 and TRBJ2-5, reads DVKVTQSSRYLVKRTGEKVFLECVQDMDHENMFWYRQDPGLGLRLIYFSYDVKMKEKGDIPEGYSVSREKKERFSLILESASTNQTSMYLCASSSFGTGEETQYFGPGTRLLVL.

The CDR3 is CASSQEGRGYTGELFF. The CDR3 nucleotides read TGTGCCAGCAGCCAAGAAGGCAGGGGGTACACCGGGGAGCTGTTTTTT. This rearrangement joins TRBV14 to TRBJ2-2; 7 bases fit TRBD1. V lost 0 bases and J lost 3; bases outside the gene matches: 4. The CDR3 has 16 residues. Germline assignment: CDR1 SGHDN and CDR2 FVKESK. Full variable domain (missing parts from reference TRBV14 and TRBJ2-2): EAGVTQFPSHSVIEKGQTVTLRCDPISGHDNLYWYRRVMGKEIKFLLHFVKESKQDESGMPNNRFLAERTGGTYSTLKVQPAELEDSGVYFCASSQEGRGYTGELFFGEGSRLTVL.

The chain uses TRBV7-9 and TRBJ1-4, with unresolved D. This CDR3 comprises 13 residues. Trimming left V 4 bases short and J 5 bases short, with 8 bases between. Germline lookup yields CDR1 SEHNR and CDR2 FQNEAQ (reference sequence). The CDR3 DNA follows: TGTGCCAGCAGCTACGGCCTCAATGAAAAACTGTTTTTT. Amino acids: CASSYGLNEKLFF.

This sequence joins TRBV10-3 and TRBJ1-6; weak D call: TRBD1 (5 bases). With 0 bases removed from V and 10 bases from J, the gap between germline ends came to 7 bases. Per the germline V gene, CDR1 is ENHRY and CDR2 is SYGVKD. The CDR3 consists of 13 residues. CDR3 region: CAISESRQSPLHF. DNA of the CDR3: TGTGCCATCAGTGAGTCACGACAGTCACCCCTCCACTTT.

The chain has TRBV29-1 and TRBJ2-3; TRBD1 might be the D (5 bases). The V end lost 4 bases, the J end lost 5 bases, and 13 bases lay between the germline ends. Germline CDR1 is SQVTM and CDR2 is ANQGSEA. CDR3 length: 13 residues. CDR3 sequence reads: CSVARQGGDTQYF. CDR3 DNA: TGCAGCGTTGCCCGGCAGGGCGGAGATACGCAGTATTTT.

The chain joins TRBV7-9 to TRBJ2-3; TRBD2 aligns across 8 bases. The CDR3 runs 16 residues. With V trimmed by 5 bases and J by 3 bases, 10 bases remained unmatched. Looked up from germline, CDR1 is SEHNR and CDR2 is FQNEAQ (reference sequence). The CDR3 spells CASSPGLIAGTDTQYF. The CDR3 DNA sequence: TGTGCCAGCAGCCCCGGACTGATAGCGGGAACAGATACGCAGTATTTT.

The chain is built from TRBV10-2 and TRBJ2-7; 7 bases line up with TRBD2. The CDR3 contains 13 residues. The V and J ends lost 8 bases and 2 bases, in that order; junction bases with no gene match: 6. In germline, CDR1 is WSHSY, CDR2 SAAADI. This CDR3 reads CASGAGIPYEQYV. The CDR3 region has the DNA TGCGCCAGCGGAGCGGGAATACCCTACGAGCAGTACGTC.

The rearrangement joins TRBV7-2 to TRBJ2-7; the match to TRBD2 covers 10 bases. V was clipped by 3 bases and J by 3 bases; unmatched bases: 11. The CDR3 contains 17 residues. Germline CDR1 reads SGHTA; CDR2 reads FQGNSA. CDR3 bases: TGTGCCAGCAGCTTTTGGAGAGTAGCGGGAGGTTACTACGAGCAGTACTTC. Translating it yields CASSFWRVAGGYYEQYF. Drawing the rest from reference TRBV7-2 and TRBJ2-7, the complete variable domain is GAGVSQSPSNKVTEKGKDVELRCDPISGHTALYWYRQSLGQGLEFLIYFQGNSAPDKSGLPSDRFSAERTGGSVSTLTIQRTQQEDSAVYLCASSFWRVAGGYYEQYFGPGTRLTVT.

The chain recombines TRBV7-2 with TRBJ2-5; no firm D call. Trimming left V 2 bases short and J 4 bases short, with 8 bases between. The CDR3 runs 13 residues. Germline values: CDR1 SGHTA, CDR2 FQGNSA. CDR3 coding DNA: TGTGCCAGCAGCTTAAGTTTGGGAGAGACCCAGTACTTC. Translated, it gives CASSLSLGETQYF.

This clonotype has ten or more counts. DNA for the CDR3: TGTGCCAGCAGCTTGAGGGCAAGTACTGAAGCTTTCTTT. Residues: CASSLRASTEAFF. The chain uses TRBV7-2 and TRBJ1-1; D gene unclear. V lost 3 bases, J lost 5 bases, and 10 bases lay in between. CDR3 length: 13 residues. Germline loops: CDR1 SGHTA, CDR2 FQGNSA.

This clonotype was recorded at least ten times. This chain connects TRBV4-1 to TRBJ2-5, with 11 bases aligning to TRBD2. Germline loops: CDR1 MGHRA, CDR2 YSYEKL. The CDR3 extends over 16 amino acids. The junction had 5 bases not matched to a gene; V was cut back by 2 bases and J by 3 bases. In nucleotides, the CDR3 is TGCGCCAGCAGCCAAATAGCGGGAGGGCCGGAAGAGACCCAGTACTTC. Residues: CASSQIAGGPEETQYF.

The chain uses TRBV27 and TRBJ2-2; 12 bases match TRBD1. Trimming removed 4 bases from V and 7 bases from J; junction bases left unmatched: 4. The V gene's germline CDR1 is MNHEY and CDR2 SMNVEV (reference sequence). This CDR3 has 15 amino acids. The CDR3 DNA follows: TGTGCCAGCAGTTCCGGGACAGGGGGCTTCGGGGAGCTGTTTTTT. This sequence encodes CASSSGTGGFGELFF.

The chain has TRBV11-3 and TRBJ1-2; D not resolved. The germline V gene has CDR1 SGHNT and CDR2 YENEEA. V lost 5 bases and J 1 base, leaving 14 bases between the germline ends. This CDR3 spans 15 amino acids. This CDR3 reads CASSPSQVLNYGYTF. The CDR3 bases are TGTGCCAGCAGCCCATCCCAGGTCCTTAACTATGGCTACACCTTC.

V and J are TRBV7-2 and TRBJ1-3; D uncertain. V was shortened by 1 base and J by 2 bases, with 12 bases between the two germline ends. Germline V gene lookup returns CDR1 SGHTA and CDR2 FQGNSA. This CDR3 is built from 16 residues. In DNA form, the CDR3 reads TGTGCCAGCAGCTTAGAGGTACTACGAACTGGAAACACCATATATTTT. The encoded protein is CASSLEVLRTGNTIYF. Using reference TRBV7-2 and TRBJ1-3 for the parts outside the CDR3, the full variable domain is GAGVSQSPSNKVTEKGKDVELRCDPISGHTALYWYRQSLGQGLEFLIYFQGNSAPDKSGLPSDRFSAERTGGSVSTLTIQRTQQEDSAVYLCASSLEVLRTGNTIYFGEGSWLTVV.

This clonotype came up once. V is TRBV12-3 or TRBV12-4 and J is TRBJ1-2, with 8 bases matching TRBD1. V was clipped by 5 bases and J by 2 bases; unmatched bases: 4. This CDR3 contains 14 residues. The CDR3 is CASSRQGLNYGYTF. Written as DNA, the CDR3 is TGTGCCAGCAGTAGACAGGGGTTGAACTATGGCTACACCTTC.

The chain links TRBV12-3 or TRBV12-4 to TRBJ2-5; no clear D. The V end was cut by 2 bases, the J end by 3 bases, with 13 bases between. The CDR3 extends over 15 amino acids. As DNA, the CDR3 is TGTGCCAGCAGTTTATATGGTGGCAGCGAAGAGACCCAGTACTTC. Protein: CASSLYGGSEETQYF.

The chain has TRBV20-1 and TRBJ2-3, with D perhaps being TRBD1 or TRBD2 (6 bases each). The germline V gene has CDR1 DFQATT and CDR2 SNEGSKA (reference sequence). The V end lost 6 bases, the J end lost 4 bases, and 14 bases lay between the germline ends. There are 13 residues in the CDR3. The CDR3 sequence is CSAQVGGPDTQYF. The DNA for the CDR3 is TGCAGTGCCCAAGTTGGGGGGCCAGATACGCAGTATTTT.

This clonotype occurred a few times. The junction departs from germline at one end; a sequencing error may be responsible. The chain carries TRBV7-7 and TRBJ2-2, with a weak D call TRBD2 (7 bases). CDR3 length equals 15 residues. CDR1 is SSHAT and CDR2 is FNYEAQ in the germline V gene (reference sequence). DNA of the CDR3: TGTGCTAGCAGCTTCGGGGGGCAGGGCACCGGGGAGCTGTTTTTT. This codes for CASSFGGQGTGELFF.

The V gene is TRBV12-3 or TRBV12-4, the J gene TRBJ1-5; TRBD1 is a possible D gene (6 bases). Trimming took 0 bases from V and 4 from J, leaving 10 bases between them. The CDR3 has 15 residues. CDR3 loop: CASSLAGGENQPQHF. In DNA form, the CDR3 reads TGTGCCAGCAGTTTAGCTGGGGGCGAGAATCAGCCCCAGCATTTT.

The rearrangement joins TRBV5-1 to TRBJ2-7; 8 positions match TRBD1. V lost 0 bases to trimming and J lost 0 bases; unmatched junction nucleotides: 8. Germline V gene lookup returns CDR1 SGHRS and CDR2 YFSETQ. The length of the CDR3 is 17 residues. The CDR3 reads CASSLVGQGANSYEQYF. The CDR3 DNA is TGCGCCAGCAGCTTGGTAGGCCAGGGGGCAAACTCCTACGAGCAGTACTTC.

This clonotype has a handful of counts. This sequence joins TRBV6-2 or TRBV6-3 and TRBJ2-1; D might be TRBD1 (5 bases). Germline V lookup: CDR1 MNHEY, CDR2 SVGEGT. The CDR3 contains 13 residues. V was clipped by 5 bases and J by 6 bases, with 11 bases between them. The CDR3 region is CASSNYQGNEQFF. The CDR3 DNA reads as TGTGCCAGCAGTAACTACCAGGGCAATGAGCAGTTCTTC.

The chain uses TRBV14 and TRBJ1-1, with no clear D. Per germline, CDR1 SGHDN and CDR2 FVKESK. V shed 1 base and J shed 3 bases, with 9 bases lying between them. The CDR3 is made up of 14 amino acids. Here the CDR3 DNA reads TGTGCCAGCAGCCAAGTGGCGGGTTACACTGAAGCTTTCTTT. Protein: CASSQVAGYTEAFF.

Turning to this clonotype: Since a much larger clone is just one base distant, this may be a read error. The rearrangement links TRBV7-6 to TRBJ2-2; D is possibly TRBD1 (5 bases). The CDR3 length is 14 residues. Between the trimmed V and J ends, which lost 1 base and 7 bases, there was a span of 10 bases. Per the germline V gene, CDR1 is SGHVS and CDR2 is FNYEAQ. DNA for the CDR3: TGTGCCAGCAGCTTAGGACAGTCTATCGGGGAGCTGTTTTTT. Protein product: CASSLGQSIGELFF.

This clonotype was counted a few times. The chain combines TRBV5-1 with TRBJ1-2, with 11 bases matching TRBD1. The ends lost 4 bases at V and 0 bases at J; junction bases unmatched: 11. CDR1 SGHRS and CDR2 YFSETQ come from the germline V gene. The CDR3 loop spans 18 amino acids. The CDR3 region is CASSGAWGQGGSNYGYTF. CDR3 DNA sequence: TGCGCCAGCAGCGGAGCATGGGGACAGGGGGGCTCTAACTATGGCTACACCTTC. Using reference TRBV5-1 and TRBJ1-2 for the parts outside the CDR3, the full variable domain is KAGVTQTPRYLIKTRGQQVTLSCSPISGHRSVSWYQQTPGQGLQFLFEYFSETQRNKGNFPGRFSGRQFSNSRSEMNVSTLELGDSALYLCASSGAWGQGGSNYGYTFGSGTRLTVV.

This clonotype was found a few times. This rearrangement joins TRBV7-3 to TRBJ2-2; 11 bases agree with TRBD2. CDR3 length: 21 amino acids. Germline CDR1 and CDR2: SGHTA and FQGTGA. Germline trimming cut 1 base from V and 4 bases from J; bases unmatched to any gene: 17. Here the CDR3 reads CASSLNVLGTSGSKRTGELFF. Here the CDR3 DNA reads TGTGCCAGCAGCTTAAATGTATTGGGGACTAGCGGATCAAAGCGCACCGGGGAGCTGTTTTTT.